Below are 14 T cell receptor beta chains sequenced from a single sample in a study of T cell repertoires in cytomegalovirus infection. These receptors lack a known antigen. Each CDR3 protein gets one entry after TCRdb re-called the reads with MiXCR. The data show roughly 800,000 distinct CDR3 sequences, just under 30% seen once. The specimen was cultured CD8+ T cells from PBMCs, collected from culture after CMV antigen stimulation. These receptor sequences come from a human donor in good health (CMV status not recorded). Some clones in this sample may be carry-over from other donors' samples.

The rearrangement joins TRBV6-2 or TRBV6-3 to TRBJ2-1; weak D call: TRBD1 (5 bases). The CDR3 totals 15 residues. CDR1 and CDR2 (germline): MNHEY, SVGEGT. Trimming removed 2 bases at V and 1 base at J, with 9 bases between. The CDR3 loop is CASSYLQESYNEQFF. In nucleotides, the CDR3 is TGTGCCAGCAGTTACCTACAGGAGTCCTACAATGAGCAGTTCTTC.

The V and J genes are TRBV5-6 and TRBJ2-7; 9 bases map to TRBD2. V was clipped by 2 bases and J by 2 bases; unmatched bases: 8. The germline gives CDR1 SGHDT, CDR2 YYEEEE. CDR3 length equals 16 residues. CDR3 sequence (DNA): TGTGCCAGCAGCTTACAGAGCGGGGGGATAGCCTACGAGCAGTACTTC. Translated: CASSLQSGGIAYEQYF.

This chain joins TRBV15 and TRBJ2-5, with 10 bases fitting TRBD2. Looked up from germline, CDR1 is LNHNV and CDR2 is YYDKDF (reference sequence). The CDR3 spans 15 residues. V was clipped by 4 bases and J by 1 base; unmatched bases: 3. The CDR3 spells CATSIRLAGQETQYF. CDR3 DNA: TGTGCCACCAGCATCCGACTAGCGGGCCAAGAGACCCAGTACTTC.

V is TRBV4-1 and J is TRBJ1-1; 9 bases map to TRBD1. Germline V gives CDR1 MGHRA, CDR2 YSYEKL. V shed 0 bases, J shed 5 bases, and the junction held 4 bases outside the gene matches. The CDR3 has 15 residues. In DNA, the CDR3 is TGCGCCAGCAGCCAAGATTACAGGGGGCAGACTGAAGCTTTCTTT. Its translation is CASSQDYRGQTEAFF.

This clonotype was counted a few times. The genes are TRBV10-2 and TRBJ1-4; D is possibly TRBD1 (5 bases). Deletions cut 4 bases from V and 4 bases from J, with 16 bases between. Germline CDR1 is WSHSY and CDR2 is SAAADI. The length of the CDR3 is 16 residues. In nucleotides, the CDR3 is TGCGCCAGCAGTGCCGCCGAGGGGAACATTAATGAAAAACTGTTTTTT. Its translation: CASSAAEGNINEKLFF.

This clonotype appeared a few times. The genes are TRBV28 and TRBJ2-7, with a weak D call TRBD1 (6 bases). The CDR3 covers 15 residues. CDR1 MDHEN and CDR2 SYDVKM come from the germline V gene. V lost 5 bases to trimming and J lost 1 base, with 15 bases between them. The CDR3: CASSPQTGVSYEQYF. The CDR3 nucleotides read TGTGCCAGCAGTCCCCAGACAGGAGTGTCCTACGAGCAGTACTTC.

This clonotype was seen many times. The CDR3 spells CASSKPLPRALLAYEQYV. CDR3 nucleotides: TGTGCCAGCAGCAAACCCCTCCCGAGGGCACTTCTGGCCTACGAGCAGTACGTC. The rearrangement links TRBV28 to TRBJ2-7, with D tentatively TRBD2 (5 bases). This CDR3 contains 18 residues. The germline V gene has CDR1 MDHEN and CDR2 SYDVKM. V lost 6 bases, J lost 2 bases, and 26 bases lay in between.

This chain joins TRBV10-3 and TRBJ2-6; the match to TRBD1 covers 7 bases. The CDR3 has 18 amino acids. Germline V gives CDR1 ENHRY, CDR2 SYGVKD. After removal of 1 base from V and 1 base from J, the junction contained 7 bases not matched to a gene. The CDR3 spells CAISEFTPRGSGANVLTF. The CDR3 region has the DNA TGTGCCATCAGTGAGTTCACCCCCAGGGGGTCTGGGGCCAACGTCCTGACTTTC.

This clonotype was seen more than once but under ten times. V usage is TRBV6-2 or TRBV6-3 and J usage is TRBJ2-7, with TRBD2 as a possible D gene (6 bases). The V gene's germline CDR1 is MNHEY and CDR2 SVGEGT. V dropped 5 bases and J dropped 2 bases, with 10 bases sitting between them. This CDR3 is built from 13 residues. CDR3 coding DNA: TGTGCCAGCAGTCCGGGGGTTGCCTACGAGCAGTACGTC. Residues: CASSPGVAYEQYV.

In this sample, this clonotype turned up many times. This rearrangement joins TRBV7-2 to TRBJ2-5; 8 positions agree with TRBD1. This CDR3 spans 14 amino acids. CDR1 SGHTA and CDR2 FQGNSA come from the germline V gene. Trimming cost V 4 bases and J 4 bases; bases outside gene matches: 5. The CDR3 protein is CASSSTGARETQYF. As DNA, the CDR3 is TGTGCCAGCAGCTCGACAGGGGCCAGAGAGACCCAGTACTTC.

The chain employs TRBV27 and TRBJ1-3, with no clear D. Trimming stripped 3 bases from V and 4 bases from J, with 7 bases between. This CDR3 is 13 amino acids long. Per the germline V gene, CDR1 is MNHEY and CDR2 is SMNVEV (reference sequence). The CDR3 DNA is TGTGCCAGCAGTTTTATTACAGGAAACACCATATATTTT. Amino acids: CASSFITGNTIYF.

The J gene is TRBJ2-1, the V gene TRBV4-1, with TRBD1 matching 7 bases. The CDR3 spans 14 residues. Trimming removed 5 bases from V and 6 bases from J; junction bases left unmatched: 7. CDR1 and CDR2 (germline): MGHRA, YSYEKL. In DNA form, the CDR3 reads TGCGCCAGCAGCGTGAATGGACAGGTCAATGAGCAGTTCTTC. Translating gives CASSVNGQVNEQFF.

In this sample, this clonotype turned up many times. This chain links TRBV7-8 with TRBJ1-6; the match to TRBD1 covers 7 bases. Germline V lookup: CDR1 SGHVS, CDR2 FQNEAQ. V was pared by 3 bases and J by 8 bases, with 7 bases of the junction left unmatched. The CDR3 has 15 residues. The CDR3: CASSFNRGEDSPLHF. The CDR3 DNA is TGTGCCAGCAGCTTTAACAGGGGTGAGGATTCACCCCTCCACTTT.

The table lists this clonotype with a few counts. The chain is built from TRBV15 and TRBJ2-3; 9 bases map to TRBD2. Germline CDR1 is LNHNV and CDR2 is YYDKDF (reference sequence). V shed 4 bases, J shed 0 bases, and the junction held 5 bases outside the gene matches. The CDR3 totals 16 residues. Written as DNA, the CDR3 is TGTGCCACCAGCACCTTAGCGGGGGCCAGCACAGATACGCAGTATTTT. It translates to CATSTLAGASTDTQYF.